This T cell receptor (beta chain) was profiled in a study of CD8+ T cells in alopecia areata. Notes on the study in general: Scalp lesions, especially in alopecia totalis/universalis, had higher clonality than normal scalp.

Details on this clone: Its target is not known.

TCR sequencing used cDNA made by reverse transcription of extracted RNA. Method: immunoSEQ multiplex PCR; TCRdb's copy keeps in-frame clones and lacks some. The sample shows some 170,000 clones, approximately 59% of them seen only once. Treatment described: oral pan-JAK inhibitor, 5-10 mg twice daily. PBMC-derived CD4+ and CD8+ T cells were sorted. CDR1 MNHEY and CDR2 SMNVEV come from the germline V gene (reference sequence). This CDR3 has 15 residues. Between the trimmed V and J ends, which lost 2 bases and 1 base, there was a span of 9 bases. The TCR originated in a human donor with alopecia areata. The sample was CD4+ T cells sorted from blood, taken at approximately week 61, from a patient treated with tofacitinib. This sequence joins TRBV27 and TRBJ1-5; D is unclear. Here the CDR3 DNA reads TGTGCCAGCAGTTTAAAGGCGGCGAGCAATCAGCCCCAGCATTTT. This codes for CASSLKAASNQPQHF.